Below are 25 T cell receptor beta chains sequenced from a single sample in a study of cytomegalovirus exposure and HLA in healthy donors. Only in-frame clones appear in the TCRdb table, and some are missing; sequencing was by immunoSEQ multiplex PCR. The table shows around 130,000 clones, with more than 75% occurring only once. Sequenced input: PBMCs. The receptors were sampled from a woman in her 30s in good health and CMV-seronegative.

The chain has TRBV7-2 and TRBJ2-3; no firm D call. V was shortened by 6 bases and J by 0 bases, with 7 bases between the two germline ends. The CDR3 has 13 residues. The germline gives CDR1 SGHTA, CDR2 FQGNSA. The CDR3 DNA follows: TGTGCCAGCAGACCGCTAAGCACAGATACGCAGTATTTT. It codes for CASRPLSTDTQYF.

The CDR3 loop is CASSARAGTGTYEQYF. The DNA for the CDR3 is TGTGCCAGCAGCGCGAGGGCCGGGACAGGCACCTACGAGCAGTACTTC. The rearrangement uses TRBV5-4 and TRBJ2-7; TRBD1 matches 8 bases. With 4 bases clipped from V and 2 bases from J, the junction kept 11 bases outside the gene matches. The germline gives CDR1 SGHNT, CDR2 YYREEE (reference sequence). The CDR3 sequence is 16 residues long.

V usage is TRBV27 and J usage is TRBJ1-1, with 7 bases fitting TRBD1. Looked up from germline, CDR1 is MNHEY and CDR2 is SMNVEV (reference sequence). This CDR3 region has 16 residues. The V and J ends lost 5 bases and 0 bases, in that order; junction bases with no gene match: 9. The CDR3 DNA reads TGTGCCAGCAGTCCCGACAGGGCCCCTATGAACACTGAAGCTTTCTTT. This gives the protein CASSPDRAPMNTEAFF.

Points on this clone: A junction boundary mismatches the germline segment, possibly from a read error. The chain is built from TRBV6-5 and TRBJ1-4; tentative D call: TRBD1 (5 bases). The CDR3 length is 15 residues. Germline V gives CDR1 MNHEY, CDR2 SVGAGI. CDR3 DNA: TGTGCCAGCAGTCACTCACCAGGGTTGGGTGAAAAACTGTTTTTT. Translating gives CASSHSPGLGEKLFF.

The chain combines TRBV9 with TRBJ2-2, with a possible D match to TRBD2 (5 bases). The CDR3 sequence is 14 residues long. With 0 bases removed from V and 7 bases from J, the gap between germline ends came to 10 bases. Germline V gene lookup returns CDR1 SGDLS and CDR2 YYNGEE. The CDR3 bases are TGTGCCAGCAGCGTAGCTCGAGGGAACGGGGAGCTGTTTTTT. Its translation is CASSVARGNGELFF.

This chain connects TRBV5-1 to TRBJ1-2; 11 nucleotides match TRBD1. Germline lookup yields CDR1 SGHRS and CDR2 YFSETQ. Germline trimming cut 4 bases from V and 8 bases from J; bases unmatched to any gene: 7. The CDR3 length is 14 residues. CDR3 coding DNA: TGCGCCAGCAGCCCTTGGACAGGGGGCGCAGGCTACACCTTC. Translating it yields CASSPWTGGAGYTF.

This chain connects TRBV11-2 to TRBJ2-3; D is possibly TRBD2 (6 bases). V was shortened by 2 bases and J by 0 bases, with 12 bases between the two germline ends. The length of the CDR3 is 16 residues. Germline CDR1 and CDR2: SGHAT and FQNNGV. As DNA, the CDR3 is TGTGCCAGCAGCTTATGGGACTCTGCTAGCACAGATACGCAGTATTTT. Translated, it gives CASSLWDSASTDTQYF.

The chain employs TRBV2 and TRBJ1-6, with 7 nucleotides matching TRBD1. From germline, CDR1 is SNHLY and CDR2 FYNNEI. This CDR3 contains 15 residues. V was clipped by 4 bases and J by 10 bases; unmatched bases: 10. CDR3 DNA sequence: TGTGCCAGCAGTGCCGAGACAGGGTTGGGGTCACCCCTCCACTTT. It translates to CASSAETGLGSPLHF.

Here the CDR3 reads CASNSYSGYTF. CDR3 in DNA: TGTGCCAGCAACTCCTATAGTGGCTACACCTTC. The chain carries TRBV9 and TRBJ1-2; D not resolved. The CDR3 extends over 11 amino acids. Per germline, CDR1 SGDLS and CDR2 YYNGEE. The V and J ends lost 6 bases and 7 bases respectively, with 10 bases between them.

The chain is built from TRBV6-5 and TRBJ2-1; 9 bases line up with TRBD1. The germline CDR1 and CDR2 sequences are MNHEY and SVGAGI. The V and J ends lost 8 bases and 5 bases, in that order; junction bases with no gene match: 10. CDR3 size: 15 residues. CDR3 in amino acids: CASGLPGQGNNEQFF. Here the CDR3 DNA reads TGTGCCAGCGGACTTCCGGGACAGGGCAACAATGAGCAGTTCTTC.

DNA for the CDR3: TGTGCCAGCAGGATCTCACAGGGGTTTACACCCCTCCACTTT. Its protein product is CASRISQGFTPLHF. V usage is TRBV27 and J usage is TRBJ1-6; 7 bases fit TRBD1. Germline CDR1 is MNHEY and CDR2 is SMNVEV (reference sequence). J lost 11 bases, V lost 6 bases, and 10 bases had no gene match. This CDR3 comprises 14 residues.

This chain links TRBV7-2 with TRBJ2-7; TRBD2 matches 10 bases. The length of the CDR3 is 15 residues. V lost 1 base, J lost 7 bases, and 7 bases stayed unmatched. CDR1 and CDR2 (germline): SGHTA, FQGNSA. CDR3 coding DNA: TGTGCCAGCAGCTTAGTAAGCGGGGGGGCCGGAGAGCAGTACTTC. Encoded protein: CASSLVSGGAGEQYF.

J is TRBJ2-2 and V is TRBV12-5, with D possibly TRBD2 on 5 matching bases. Germline V lookup: CDR1 LGHNT, CDR2 FRNRAP. This CDR3 is 13 amino acids long. V shed 3 bases and J shed 8 bases, with 10 bases lying between them. The CDR3 here is CASGLDLAGELFF. The CDR3 DNA reads TGTGCTAGTGGTTTAGATTTAGCGGGGGAGCTGTTTTTT.

Only one count was recorded for this clone. V usage is TRBV2 and J usage is TRBJ2-3, with 9 positions matching TRBD1. With 6 bases clipped from V and 4 bases from J, the junction kept 8 bases outside the gene matches. This CDR3 contains 15 residues. In germline, CDR1 is SNHLY, CDR2 FYNNEI. In DNA, the CDR3 is TGTGCCAGCAGAAGGGCGGGACAGGGCCCAGATACGCAGTATTTT. This translates into CASRRAGQGPDTQYF.

In this sample, this clone turned up a few times. V gene TRBV19 combines with J gene TRBJ1-6; D not certain. The V gene lost 11 bases and the J gene lost 1 base, with 6 bases spanning the gap. The germline CDR1 and CDR2 sequences are LNHDA and SQIVND (reference sequence). The CDR3 spans 12 residues. CDR3 amino acids: CAGWSYNSPLHF. The DNA for the CDR3 is TGTGCCGGCTGGTCCTATAATTCACCCCTCCACTTT. Full variable domain (missing parts from reference TRBV19 and TRBJ1-6): DGGITQSPKYLFRKEGQNVTLSCEQNLNHDAMYWYRQDPGQGLRLIYYSQIVNDFQKGDIAEGYSVSREKKESFPLTVTSAQKNPTAFYLCAGWSYNSPLHFGNGTRLTVT.

The chain uses TRBV5-6 and TRBJ1-1; D unclear. CDR1 is SGHDT and CDR2 is YYEEEE in the germline V gene. The CDR3 covers 14 residues. Trimming took 0 bases from V and 2 from J, leaving 8 bases between them. CDR3 residues: CASSLGLPNTEAFF. The CDR3 DNA is TGTGCCAGCAGCTTGGGTCTCCCCAACACTGAAGCTTTCTTT.

The chain is built from TRBV30 and TRBJ2-7, with D possibly being TRBD2 (6 bases). V gave up 5 bases and J gave up 5 bases, with 19 bases separating them. The CDR3 sequence is 14 residues long. Germline assignment: CDR1 GTSNPN and CDR2 SVGIG (reference sequence). The CDR3 here is CAWGGSGQADEQYF. The CDR3 bases are TGTGCCTGGGGAGGGTCGGGCCAGGCTGACGAGCAGTACTTC.

The CDR3 is CASSLGSRGNTEAFF. Written as DNA, the CDR3 is TGCGCCAGCAGCTTGGGGTCGCGGGGGAACACTGAAGCTTTCTTT. The J gene is TRBJ1-1, the V gene TRBV5-1; D is undetermined. There are 15 residues in the CDR3. In germline, CDR1 is SGHRS, CDR2 YFSETQ. Deletions cut 0 bases from V and 1 base from J, with 10 bases between.

This chain links TRBV29-1 with TRBJ2-1; 9 bases match TRBD2. Germline V gives CDR1 SQVTM, CDR2 ANQGSEA. The V segment lost 3 bases and the J segment 4 bases; nucleotides outside the gene matches: 1. This CDR3 comprises 13 residues. CDR3 nucleotide sequence: TGCAGCGTTGATAGCGGGGGTTACAATGAGCAGTTCTTC. It yields the protein CSVDSGGYNEQFF.

The chain uses TRBV7-6 and TRBJ2-2; TRBD2 might be the D (5 bases). This CDR3 has 13 amino acids. With 5 bases removed from V and 5 bases from J, the gap between germline ends came to 9 bases. Germline CDR1 is SGHVS and CDR2 is FNYEAQ. The CDR3 region is CASSRERTGELFF. The CDR3 DNA reads as TGTGCCAGCAGCCGGGAAAGAACCGGGGAGCTGTTTTTT.

CDR3 in DNA: TGTGCCAGCACCCGGGGACAGTCCTACGAGCAGTACTTC. Amino acid sequence: CASTRGQSYEQYF. The chain has TRBV28 and TRBJ2-7, with TRBD1 identical over 7 bases. After removal of 7 bases from V and 1 base from J, the junction contained 4 bases not matched to a gene. Germline loops: CDR1 MDHEN, CDR2 SYDVKM. This CDR3 spans 13 amino acids. Variable domain in full (rest from reference TRBV28 and TRBJ2-7): DVKVTQSSRYLVKRTGEKVFLECVQDMDHENMFWYRQDPGLGLRLIYFSYDVKMKEKGDIPEGYSVSREKKERFSLILESASTNQTSMYLCASTRGQSYEQYFGPGTRLTVT.

The gene calls are TRBV6-1 and TRBJ2-5; TRBD2 matches 13 bases. The CDR3 runs 16 residues. CDR1 is MNHNS, CDR2 SASEGT, per germline. With 4 bases clipped from V and 7 bases from J, the junction kept 9 bases outside the gene matches. CDR3 protein: CASSGQTSGGQGTQYF. The CDR3 DNA reads as TGTGCCAGCAGTGGGCAGACTAGCGGGGGGCAGGGGACCCAGTACTTC.

The rearrangement uses TRBV5-1 and TRBJ1-1; D may be TRBD1 (6 bases). The CDR3 sequence is 14 residues long. Germline lookup yields CDR1 SGHRS and CDR2 YFSETQ. With 1 base removed from V and 6 bases from J, the gap between germline ends came to 13 bases. CDR3 sequence (DNA): TGCGCCAGCAGCTTGTCCCATACAGGGTCTGAAGCTTTCTTT. This sequence encodes CASSLSHTGSEAFF.

The chain is built from TRBV7-8 and TRBJ2-2; 9 bases are a match to TRBD2. This CDR3 contains 15 residues. Germline trimming cut 5 bases from V and 2 bases from J; bases unmatched to any gene: 3. The germline CDR1 and CDR2 sequences are SGHVS and FQNEAQ. The CDR3 sequence is CASSLTSGNTGELFF. CDR3 coding DNA: TGTGCCAGCAGCCTGACTAGCGGCAACACCGGGGAGCTGTTTTTT.

The chain is built from TRBV27 and TRBJ2-3; D uncertain. V was cut by 3 bases and J by 5 bases, with 12 bases left in between. Looked up from germline, CDR1 is MNHEY and CDR2 is SMNVEV (reference sequence). This CDR3 contains 14 residues. For the CDR3, the DNA is TGTGCCAGCAGTTTTGGGCGATTTGTAGATACGCAGTATTTT. This gives the protein CASSFGRFVDTQYF.